This T cell receptor beta chain was documented in a study of cytomegalovirus exposure and HLA in healthy donors. This clone came up a few times. Trimming removed 1 base from V and 14 bases from J, with 12 bases in between. Germline lookup yields CDR1 SGHTA and CDR2 FQGNSA. The CDR3 runs 12 residues. Primers for the PCR totalled 60 Vbeta and 13 Jbeta. Repertoires were generated with immunoSEQ multiplex PCR, while TCRdb's copy carries only in-frame clones and drops some. The sample yields approximately 120,000 clones, over 70% seen once. This TCR came from a man in his forties in good health and CMV-seropositive. The chain couples TRBV7-2 to TRBJ2-1; the D gene is possibly TRBD1 (7 bases). The specimen sequenced was PBMCs. The CDR3 region has the DNA TGTGCCAGCAGCTTAGGCCGCAGGGGGGAGTTCTTC. Translation gives CASSLGRRGEFF.